This is a list of T cell receptor beta chains from one sample in a study of blood T cell repertoires in COVID-19. TCRdb's copy holds only in-frame clones and misses some; the assay was immunoSEQ multiplex PCR. Among 150,000 to 200,000 clones, about four fifths were seen once, and the ten largest hold roughly 6.6%. Sequenced material: peripheral blood. The receptors come from a woman between 35 and 50 years old with acute or convalescent COVID-19. Both conserved end residues are part of each CDR3. D genes are given only for firm matches.

v_call,d_call,cdr3_aa
TRBV4-2,NA,CASSQGAQGETQYF
TRBV7-3,TRBD2,CASSLAGGTTDTQYF
TRBV6-5,TRBD1,CASSYSAGQMITEAFF
TRBV3-1/TRBV3-2,NA,CASSQALASTYNEQFF
TRBV7-2,NA,CASSFTTNTEAFF
TRBV19,TRBD1,CASRDRDNSPLHF
TRBV9,TRBD1,CASTTQGGGYGYTF
TRBV6-5,TRBD1,CASRAWDRGLDTQYF
TRBV4-1,TRBD1,CASSQDQDRGYAYEQYF
TRBV4-1,NA,CASSQEAGRFYQETQYF
TRBV14,NA,CASSQRGSGEQYF
TRBV3-1/TRBV3-2,NA,CASSQGSEQYF
TRBV27,TRBD1,CASRASWDRVQLGQYF
TRBV29-1,TRBD1,CSVVDRGNNYGYTF
TRBV24-1,TRBD1,CATSDETGSNYGYTF
TRBV29-1,TRBD2,CSVVAGGEETQYF
TRBV4-2,NA,CASSSKWGGGNEKLFF
TRBV12-3/TRBV12-4,NA,CASSLWLNEKLFF
TRBV6-1,NA,CASSETTSSTDTQYF
TRBV27,NA,CASSPHRTDPYEQYF
TRBV7-9,NA,CASSLVPPGQAPLHF
TRBV7-2,NA,CASSLYMDIRNNEKLFF
TRBV7-9,TRBD1,CASSPRSGRTGDTGELFF
TRBV7-9,NA,CASSQTRTALNYGYTF
TRBV6-1,NA,CASSEVQVNTEAFF
TRBV28,NA,CASAWSSYEQYF
TRBV28,TRBD1,CASSLGTGAYGYTF
TRBV3-1/TRBV3-2,TRBD2,CASSLSGGGEQYF
TRBV28,TRBD1,CASWAQGAFYEQYF
TRBV6-1,NA,CASSESVNTEAFF
TRBV19,NA,CASSFSTDSYEQYF
TRBV30,TRBD2,CAWSEASGGSYEQFF
TRBV10-3,NA,CAISDSREATGELFF
TRBV6-6,TRBD1,CASSSGQGGTEAFF
TRBV7-9,NA,CASPAPSVENTGELFF
TRBV28,NA,CASSLGQTNQPQHF
TRBV28,NA,CASRTTNQPQHF
TRBV7-9,NA,CASLISQGASGTYEQYF
TRBV27,TRBD1,CASSPTYRGLNLNTEAFF
TRBV5-1,TRBD1,CASSFRQGNEQYF
TRBV9,TRBD2,CASSVRDYSDNEQFF